A single sample is the source of the 23 T cell receptor beta chains below, sequenced in a study of T cells in tuberculosis (dated by TCRdb to about 2018). The method behind the library was the immunoSEQ multiplex PCR assay. Held by TCRdb, this immuneACCESS table contains in-frame sequences only and omits some clones. Under half of the omission traces to an unresolved V gene where checked; the cause of the rest is unknown. The sample table shows approximately 100,000 clones, and just over 90% are seen once. The ten most abundant clones make up 1.5% to 2% of the sample. After being thawed and rested overnight, PBMC were stained with GMM-loaded CD1B tetramer, a Live/Dead dye and anti-CD3, and were then sorted on a FACS Aria II. The CD1B tetramers were loaded with C32 glucose monomycolate that had been purified from Rhodococcus equi. Material: CD1b-GMM tetramer-negative cells sorted from PBMCs. Taken with the paper, the label for cell subset or site translates to: T cells not binding CD1B-GMM tetramer, sorted from same donor. These TCRs come from an adult woman with latent tuberculosis.

The J gene is TRBJ1-4, the V gene TRBV6-6, with 10 bases matching TRBD1. Trimming removed 6 bases from V and 7 bases from J; junction bases left unmatched: 8. The germline V gene encodes CDR1 MNHNY and CDR2 SVGAGI (reference sequence). The CDR3 is 15 amino acids. CDR3 residues: CASRSTGGGLEKLFF. CDR3 DNA: TGTGCCAGCAGATCGACAGGGGGCGGTCTTGAAAAACTGTTTTTT.

The chain employs TRBV10-3 and TRBJ1-2; D ambiguous. The CDR3 runs 11 residues. Trimming shortened V by 8 bases and J by 6 bases, and 10 bases separated the two germline ends. Germline V gene sequence: CDR1 ENHRY, CDR2 SYGVKD. The CDR3 reads CAIRRGDGYTF. In DNA, the CDR3 is TGTGCCATCCGACGGGGAGATGGCTACACCTTC.

The chain is built from TRBV5-4 and TRBJ1-2; no definite D call. Germline loops: CDR1 SGHNT, CDR2 YYREEE (reference sequence). The CDR3 is made up of 14 amino acids. Trimming stripped 5 bases from V and 4 bases from J, with 15 bases between. This CDR3 is CASRESGRLYGYTF. CDR3 DNA sequence: TGTGCCAGCAGAGAATCAGGCAGGCTCTATGGCTACACCTTC.

The sample holds one count of this clone. V usage is TRBV4-2 and J usage is TRBJ2-7; 10 bases agree with TRBD2. From germline, CDR1 is LGHNA and CDR2 YNFKEQ. There are 15 residues in the CDR3. Trimming removed 4 bases from V and 4 bases from J; junction bases left unmatched: 7. The CDR3 nucleotides are TGTGCCAGCAGCCTTCTAGCGGGGGCGATATACGAGCAGTACGTC. It encodes CASSLLAGAIYEQYV.

The J gene is TRBJ2-3, the V gene TRBV11-2, with 7 bases identical to TRBD1. The CDR3 runs to 15 residues. J lost 0 bases, V lost 5 bases, and 5 bases had no gene match. Germline V gene lookup returns CDR1 SGHAT and CDR2 FQNNGV. The CDR3 loop reads CASSPGQTSTDTQYF. The CDR3 DNA follows: TGTGCCAGCAGCCCGGGACAGACTAGCACAGATACGCAGTATTTT.

The chain employs TRBV2 and TRBJ2-4; the match to TRBD1 covers 8 bases. Germline lookup yields CDR1 SNHLY and CDR2 FYNNEI. With 7 bases clipped from V and 3 bases from J, the junction kept 8 bases outside the gene matches. The CDR3 is made up of 15 amino acids. Here the CDR3 DNA reads TGTGCCAGCAATCCCGGGACAGGACTCAAAAACATTCAGTACTTC. This gives the protein CASNPGTGLKNIQYF.

The chain couples TRBV6-1 to TRBJ2-3, with D possibly TRBD1 on 6 matching bases. The V gene lost 4 bases and the J gene lost 5 bases, with 28 bases spanning the gap. This CDR3 has 19 amino acids. The germline V gene has CDR1 MNHNS and CDR2 SASEGT. CDR3 loop: CASSVIGFWGTKLEDTQYF. The DNA of the CDR3 is TGTGCCAGCAGTGTAATAGGGTTTTGGGGGACAAAACTCGAAGATACGCAGTATTTT.

The V gene is TRBV19, the J gene TRBJ2-7; 7 bases are shared with TRBD1. Germline CDR1 and CDR2: LNHDA and SQIVND (reference sequence). This CDR3 comprises 14 residues. Trimming cost V 11 bases and J 6 bases; bases outside gene matches: 16. Here the CDR3 reads CAARGEGASGEQYV. CDR3 nucleotides: TGTGCCGCTCGGGGCGAGGGGGCATCGGGCGAGCAGTACGTC.

The chain is built from TRBV6-5 and TRBJ1-4; tentative D call: TRBD1 (6 bases). The germline CDR1 and CDR2 sequences are MNHEY and SVGAGI. CDR3 length: 14 amino acids. V lost 6 bases to trimming and J lost 5 bases, with 13 bases between them. This CDR3 reads CASSKDSLNEKLFF. The CDR3, as DNA: TGTGCCAGCAGCAAGGACAGCTTAAATGAAAAACTGTTTTTT.

The V gene is TRBV2, the J gene TRBJ1-3; D remains ambiguous. CDR1 is SNHLY and CDR2 is FYNNEI in the germline V gene. This CDR3 is 16 amino acids long. Trimming left V 1 base short and J 0 bases short, with 10 bases between. The CDR3 nucleotides read TGTGCCAGCAGTGAAGTAGTCCGGAGCTCTGGAAACACCATATATTTT. Translated: CASSEVVRSSGNTIYF. The full variable domain, rest sourced from reference TRBV2 and TRBJ1-3, is EPEVTQTPSHQVTQMGQEVILRCVPISNHLYFYWYRQILGQKVEFLVSFYNNEISEKSEIFDDQFSVERPDGSNFTLKIRSTKLEDSAMYFCASSEVVRSSGNTIYFGEGSWLTVV.

J is TRBJ2-5 and V is TRBV6-1; D ambiguous. Germline CDR1 is MNHNS and CDR2 is SASEGT. V lost 5 bases and J lost 4, with 17 bases in between. The CDR3 loop spans 15 amino acids. DNA of the CDR3: TGTGCCAGCAGTCCCTCGGTGTGGTCGGGAGAGACCCAGTACTTC. It translates to CASSPSVWSGETQYF.

V usage is TRBV4-1 and J usage is TRBJ2-4; the D is unclear. Trimming cost V 1 base and J 2 bases, with 6 bases left between them. The CDR3 consists of 14 residues. The germline gives CDR1 MGHRA, CDR2 YSYEKL. CDR3 coding DNA: TGCGCCAGCAGCCAAGGGCACACCAAAAACATTCAGTACTTC. It specifies CASSQGHTKNIQYF.

The gene calls are TRBV27 and TRBJ2-1, with 11 bases fitting TRBD1. V gave up 10 bases and J gave up 4 bases; unmatched junction bases: 3. The CDR3 extends over 13 amino acids. Germline CDR1 and CDR2: MNHEY and SMNVEV (reference sequence). The CDR3 region is CATGTGGYNEQFF. As DNA, the CDR3 is TGTGCCACAGGGACAGGGGGGTACAATGAGCAGTTCTTC.

The V gene is TRBV28, the J gene TRBJ1-1; 11 bases align to TRBD1. This CDR3 region has 17 residues. CDR1 and CDR2 from the germline V gene are MDHEN and SYDVKM. With 5 bases clipped from V and 5 bases from J, the junction kept 13 bases outside the gene matches. Written as DNA, the CDR3 is TGTGCCAGCAGTGCCCCGGGACAGGGGGTTGTGGGTACTGAAGCTTTCTTT. As protein: CASSAPGQGVVGTEAFF.

The rearrangement links TRBV4-2 to TRBJ1-2, with a tentative D call TRBD1 (5 bases). The germline gives CDR1 LGHNA, CDR2 YNFKEQ. This CDR3 is built from 13 residues. V lost 2 bases, J lost 2 bases, and 6 bases lay in between. In DNA, the CDR3 is TGTGCCAGCAGCCAACAGGGAAACTATGGCTACACCTTC. It codes for CASSQQGNYGYTF.

J is TRBJ1-1 and V is TRBV28; 9 bases fit TRBD1. Germline V gene lookup returns CDR1 MDHEN and CDR2 SYDVKM. The V segment lost 6 bases and the J segment 0 bases; nucleotides outside the gene matches: 5. There are 15 residues in the CDR3. The CDR3 sequence is CASRHGTGMNTEAFF. In DNA form, the CDR3 reads TGTGCCAGCAGGCACGGGACAGGGATGAACACTGAAGCTTTCTTT.

V and J are TRBV21-1 and TRBJ2-7; the table's D call, TRBD1, has no DNA check behind it. TRBV21-1 is annotated as a pseudogene. The CDR3 totals 15 residues. The CDR3 loop is CASSKETGRPYEQYV. In nucleotides, the CDR3 is TGTGCCAGCAGCAAAGAGACAGGGCGCCCCTACGAGCAGTACGTC.

The chain combines TRBV6-1 with TRBJ1-2; D may be TRBD1 (6 bases). CDR3 length: 15 residues. V lost 3 bases and J lost 3, with 14 bases in between. Germline-derived CDR1 and CDR2 are MNHNS and SASEGT. The CDR3 loop is CASSDPTGGHYGYTF. CDR3 bases: TGTGCCAGCAGTGACCCGACAGGTGGGCACTATGGCTACACCTTC.

This clone was counted a few times. V is TRBV18 and J is TRBJ1-6; D remains ambiguous. The CDR3 covers 13 residues. Deletions cut 4 bases from V and 8 bases from J, with 9 bases between. Germline lookup yields CDR1 KGHSH and CDR2 LQKENI. This CDR3 is CASSQQRDSPLHF. DNA for the CDR3: TGTGCCAGCTCACAGCAGCGCGATTCACCCCTCCACTTT.

The chain combines TRBV6-1 with TRBJ1-4, with D unclear. The CDR3 runs to 15 residues. Trimming shortened V by 2 bases and J by 0 bases, and 7 bases separated the two germline ends. CDR1 and CDR2 (germline): MNHNS, SASEGT. This chain's CDR3 is CASSEFGATNEKLFF. For the CDR3, the DNA is TGTGCCAGCAGTGAATTCGGTGCAACTAATGAAAAACTGTTTTTT.

The chain employs TRBV5-1 and TRBJ2-2; tentative D call: TRBD1 (5 bases). The V gene's germline CDR1 is SGHRS and CDR2 YFSETQ. The V gene lost 4 bases and the J gene lost 6 bases, with 10 bases spanning the gap. CDR3 length equals 13 residues. The CDR3 region has the DNA TGCGCCAGCAGCCCGACAGTCTCCGGGGAGCTGTTTTTT. Protein sequence: CASSPTVSGELFF.

V and J are TRBV4-3 and TRBJ1-1; weak D call: TRBD1 (6 bases). V lost 1 base and J lost 0, with 9 bases in between. CDR1 is LGHNA, CDR2 YSLEER, per germline. The CDR3 runs to 15 residues. The CDR3 nucleotides are TGCGCCAGCAGCCAAGGCAACAGGGTGAACACTGAAGCTTTCTTT. Its protein is CASSQGNRVNTEAFF.

The genes are TRBV12-5 and TRBJ2-2; TRBD2 might be the D (5 bases). Trimming removed 3 bases from V and 2 bases from J, with 31 bases in between. This CDR3 contains 22 residues. Looked up from germline, CDR1 is LGHNT and CDR2 is FRNRAP. CDR3 sequence reads: CASGFAPLASEGRFSNTGELFF. Here the CDR3 DNA reads TGTGCTAGTGGTTTCGCCCCCTTAGCTTCCGAGGGCCGCTTCTCCAACACCGGGGAGCTGTTTTTT.